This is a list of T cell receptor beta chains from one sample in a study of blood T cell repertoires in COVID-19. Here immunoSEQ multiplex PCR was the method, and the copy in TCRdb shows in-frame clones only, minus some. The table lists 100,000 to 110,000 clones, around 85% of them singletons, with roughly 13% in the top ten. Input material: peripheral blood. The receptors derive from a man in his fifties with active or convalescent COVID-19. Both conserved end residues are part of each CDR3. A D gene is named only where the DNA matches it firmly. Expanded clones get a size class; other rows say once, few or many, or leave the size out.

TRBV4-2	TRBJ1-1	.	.	TGTGCCAGCAGCCAACCACAGGGCCAGAACACTGAAGCTTTCTTT	CASSQPQGQNTEAFF
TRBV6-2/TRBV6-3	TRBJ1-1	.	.	TGTGCCAGCACCCCGACAGCCATGAACACTGAAGCTTTCTTT	CASTPTAMNTEAFF
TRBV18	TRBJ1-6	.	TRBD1	TGTGCCAGCTCACCGGGGACAGGGACGGCCTCACCCCTCCACTTT	CASSPGTGTASPLHF
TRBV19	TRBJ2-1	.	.	TGTGCCAGTACTCGGGGAGGGGGTGTGAACAATGAGCAGTTCTTC	CASTRGGGVNNEQFF
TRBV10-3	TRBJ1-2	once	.	TGTGCCATCAGTGAGTCTTCAGGGGTTGCTGGCTACACCTTC	CAISESSGVAGYTF
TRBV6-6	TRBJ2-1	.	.	TGTGCCAGCAGTGCGCCCCCAGGGGAATACAATGAGCAGTTCTTC	CASSAPPGEYNEQFF
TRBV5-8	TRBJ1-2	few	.	TGTGCCAGCAGATTCGGGAGGCACTATGGCTACACCTTC	CASRFGRHYGYTF
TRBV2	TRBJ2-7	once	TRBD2	TGTGCCAGCAGTGATACGGGGGGCTACGAGCAGTACTTC	CASSDTGGYEQYF
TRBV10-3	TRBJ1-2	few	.	TGTGCCATCAGTGAGTCGACAGGCAGGGGAGGGAGTGGCTACACCTTC	CAISESTGRGGSGYTF
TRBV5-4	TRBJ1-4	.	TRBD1	TGTGCCAGCAGCGCAGGGGGCGTTAGGGAAAAACTGTTTTTT	CASSAGGVREKLFF
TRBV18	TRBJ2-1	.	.	TGTGCCAGCTCACCAAGTAACGCGCAGGATTACAATGAGCAGTTCTTC	CASSPSNAQDYNEQFF
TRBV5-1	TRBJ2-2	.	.	TGCGCCAGCAGCTGGGAGGGGGGGGCTACCGGGGAGCTGTTTTTT	CASSWEGGATGELFF
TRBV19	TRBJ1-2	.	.	TGTGCCAGCACCCCCCAAAGACAGCCCTATCGCTACACCTTC	CASTPQRQPYRYTF
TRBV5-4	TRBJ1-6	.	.	TGTGCCAGCAGCCACACAGGGTTTAATTCACCCCTCCACTTT	CASSHTGFNSPLHF
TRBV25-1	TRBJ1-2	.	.	TGTGCCAGCAGTGAATATGGCCTAGCCGGCTACACCTTC	CASSEYGLAGYTF
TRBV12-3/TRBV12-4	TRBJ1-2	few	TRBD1	TGTGCCAGCAGGGACAGGGCATATGGCTACACCTTC	CASRDRAYGYTF
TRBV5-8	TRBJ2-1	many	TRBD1	TGTGCCAGCAGCGGATGGGGGACAGGGACAAACAATGAGCAGTTCTTC	CASSGWGTGTNNEQFF
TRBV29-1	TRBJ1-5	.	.	TGCAGCGTTGACACGGGGGAGGTTGGTCAGCCCCAGCATTTT	CSVDTGEVGQPQHF
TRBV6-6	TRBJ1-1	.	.	TGTGCCAGCAGTTATTCCGACAGGGAAGCTTTCTTT	CASSYSDREAFF
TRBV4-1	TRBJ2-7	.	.	TGCGCCAGCAGCCAAGAACAGGGTGAAAACTACGAGCAGTACTTC	CASSQEQGENYEQYF
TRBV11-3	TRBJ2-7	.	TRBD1	TGTGCCAGCAGCCGGGACAGGGACGAGCAGTACTTC	CASSRDRDEQYF
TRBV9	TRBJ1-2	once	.	TGTGCCAGCAGCGTAGACCCAGGAATAAACTATGGCTACACCTTC	CASSVDPGINYGYTF
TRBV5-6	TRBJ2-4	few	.	TGTGCCAGCAGCTTGATCGCCATCGAATTGGGGGGCAAAAACATTCAGTACTTC	CASSLIAIELGGKNIQYF
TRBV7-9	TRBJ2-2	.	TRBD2	TGTGCCAGCAGCCTAGGACTAGCGGGCACCGGGGAGCTGTTTTTT	CASSLGLAGTGELFF
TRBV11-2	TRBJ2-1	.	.	TGTGCCAGCTCCCCTGGAGGTGAGCAGTTCTTC	CASSPGGEQFF
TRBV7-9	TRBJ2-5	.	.	TGTGCCAGCAGCACCGGAGAGACCCAGTACTTC	CASSTGETQYF
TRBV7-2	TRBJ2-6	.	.	TGTGCCAGCAGCTTATACAACTCTGGGGCCAACGTCCTGACTTTC	CASSLYNSGANVLTF
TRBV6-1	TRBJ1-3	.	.	TGTGCCAGCAGTGAACCAGGGCGGGGGGGTTACTCTGGAAACACCATATATTTT	CASSEPGRGGYSGNTIYF
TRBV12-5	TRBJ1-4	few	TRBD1	TGTGCTAGTGGTTTAGGGACAGGGCACGAAAAACTGTTTTTT	CASGLGTGHEKLFF
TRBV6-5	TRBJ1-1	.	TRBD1	TGTGCCAGCAGTTTCTCCCTGGACAGGGATGAAGCTTTCTTT	CASSFSLDRDEAFF
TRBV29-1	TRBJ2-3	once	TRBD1	TGCAGCGTTGAATTTTTGGGGACAGGGGAAGATACGCAGTATTTT	CSVEFLGTGEDTQYF
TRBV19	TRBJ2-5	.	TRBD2	TGTGCCAGTAGTCTACCGGGACTAGCGGAGGGAGAGACCCAGTACTTC	CASSLPGLAEGETQYF
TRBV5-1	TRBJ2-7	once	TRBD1	TGCGCCAGCAGCCGCGGACAGGGTCCAGGAAACTTC	CASSRGQGPGNF
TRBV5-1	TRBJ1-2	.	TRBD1	TGCGCCAGCAGCCCCGGACAGGGGGCCGGTGGCTACACCTTC	CASSPGQGAGGYTF
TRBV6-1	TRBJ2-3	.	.	TGTGCCAGCAGTGAAGACCTAGTGAGGGCACAAGATACGCAGTATTTT	CASSEDLVRAQDTQYF
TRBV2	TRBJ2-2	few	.	TGTGCCAGCAGTGCGGGAACCGGGGAGCTGTTTTTT	CASSAGTGELFF
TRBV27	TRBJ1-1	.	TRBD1	TGTGCCAGCAGTGCTCGACAGGGGTGGAAAATGAACACTGAAGCTTTCTTT	CASSARQGWKMNTEAFF
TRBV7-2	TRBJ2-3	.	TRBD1	TGTGCCAGCAGCTGGGGACAGGGTCAGGCAGATACGCAGTATTTT	CASSWGQGQADTQYF
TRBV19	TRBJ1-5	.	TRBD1	TGTGCCAGTAGTAGAGGGGGGACAGGGACCCAGCCCCAGCATTTT	CASSRGGTGTQPQHF
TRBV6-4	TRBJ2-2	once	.	TGTGCCAGCAGTGAATCTGGGCTAGCCCGGGCCGGGGAGCTGTTTTTT	CASSESGLARAGELFF
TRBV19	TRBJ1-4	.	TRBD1	TGTGCCAGTAGTGTGACAGGGATTTACGAAAAACTGTTTTTT	CASSVTGIYEKLFF
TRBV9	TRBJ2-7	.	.	TGTGCCAGCAGCGCCTCCGGGACAATGTACGAGCAGTACTTC	CASSASGTMYEQYF
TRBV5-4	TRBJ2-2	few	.	TGTGCCAGCAGCTCGTTTACTACTAACACCGGGGAGCTGTTTTTT	CASSSFTTNTGELFF
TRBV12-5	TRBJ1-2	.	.	TGTGCTAGTGGTTTGGCTCAGATCTATGGCTACACCTTC	CASGLAQIYGYTF